The 27 T cell receptor beta chains in this list originate from one sample, sequenced in a study of cytomegalovirus exposure and HLA in healthy donors. Clones were read by immunoSEQ multiplex PCR, and TCRdb kept only the in-frame ones, dropping some. Of 50,000 to 65,000 clones listed, 89% were seen once; the top ten hold roughly 15%. Sequences were obtained from PBMCs. These receptors came from a woman in her late teens or twenties in good health and CMV-seronegative.

The rearrangement links TRBV6-5 to TRBJ1-1; the D gene is possibly TRBD1 (6 bases). The CDR3 is 15 residues long. Between the trimmed V and J ends, which lost 1 base and 1 base, there was a span of 10 bases. The germline V gene encodes CDR1 MNHEY and CDR2 SVGAGI. The DNA for the CDR3 is TGTGCCAGCAGTTACTGGGCAGGGGAGAACACTGAAGCTTTCTTT. Amino acid sequence: CASSYWAGENTEAFF.

V usage is TRBV5-1 and J usage is TRBJ2-7; 7 nucleotides line up with TRBD1. The CDR3 consists of 13 residues. Germline V gene sequence: CDR1 SGHRS, CDR2 YFSETQ. Trimming removed 7 bases from V and 0 bases from J; junction bases left unmatched: 4. The CDR3 is CASGQASSYEQYF. Here the CDR3 DNA reads TGCGCCAGCGGACAGGCGAGCTCCTACGAGCAGTACTTC.

This clone appeared a single time. This CDR3 is CASSDVLAKGYNEQFF. The CDR3 DNA reads TGTGCCAGCAGTGATGTGCTAGCAAAGGGCTACAATGAGCAGTTCTTC. The V and J genes are TRBV6-1 and TRBJ2-1, with D possibly TRBD2 on 5 matching bases. CDR3 length equals 16 residues. Germline CDR1 MNHNS, CDR2 SASEGT. V was pared by 3 bases and J by 3 bases, with 15 bases between.

This rearrangement joins TRBV2 to TRBJ1-4; 7 bases are shared with TRBD1. Germline CDR1 reads SNHLY; CDR2 reads FYNNEI. This CDR3 comprises 15 residues. Trimming at V came to 6 bases and at J to 0 bases, leaving 4 bases not matched to a gene. The CDR3 loop is CASSHQGATNEKLFF. The CDR3 nucleotides are TGTGCCAGCAGCCACCAGGGGGCAACTAATGAAAAACTGTTTTTT.

The chain employs TRBV15 and TRBJ1-1, with 9 bases matching TRBD1. The CDR3 sequence is 13 residues long. The germline V gene encodes CDR1 LNHNV and CDR2 YYDKDF (reference sequence). The V gene end was trimmed by 9 bases and the J gene end by 3 bases; junction bases not matched to a gene: 5. CDR3 coding DNA: TGTGCCACTAACAGGGGGCACGACACTGAAGCTTTCTTT. This codes for CATNRGHDTEAFF.

The chain combines TRBV4-1 with TRBJ1-5; D is possibly TRBD1 (5 bases). Germline assignment: CDR1 MGHRA and CDR2 YSYEKL. The CDR3 runs 17 residues. Trimming removed 6 bases from V and 2 bases from J, with 20 bases in between. The CDR3 nucleotides are TGCGCCAGCAGTCAGGGAGGGACCAACCCGGGCAATCAGCCCCAGCATTTT. As protein: CASSQGGTNPGNQPQHF.

V and J are TRBV6-4 and TRBJ2-2; 8 positions agree with TRBD2. The germline V gene has CDR1 MRHNA and CDR2 SNTAGT. This CDR3 is built from 13 residues. V gave up 4 bases and J gave up 7 bases; unmatched junction bases: 2. The CDR3 spells CASSGLAFGELFF. CDR3 bases: TGTGCCAGCAGTGGACTAGCGTTCGGGGAGCTGTTTTTT.

This clone was observed a single time. V is TRBV28 and J is TRBJ2-1; no clear D gene. The germline CDR1 and CDR2 sequences are MDHEN and SYDVKM. V shed 2 bases and J shed 11 bases, with 13 bases lying between them. This CDR3 is 13 amino acids long. The CDR3 loop is CASSLPTNDKQFF. CDR3 bases: TGTGCCAGCAGTTTACCGACCAACGACAAGCAGTTCTTC.

The genes are TRBV7-6 and TRBJ2-5, with 7 nucleotides matching TRBD1. V was clipped by 5 bases and J by 1 base; unmatched bases: 7. Germline CDR1 SGHVS, CDR2 FNYEAQ. This CDR3 comprises 15 residues. In DNA, the CDR3 is TGTGCCAGCAGCCCACAGACAGGGCCCCAAGAGACCCAGTACTTC. Its translation is CASSPQTGPQETQYF.

The chain is built from TRBV15 and TRBJ2-4; a weak D match, TRBD2 (5 bases). The V gene's germline CDR1 is LNHNV and CDR2 YYDKDF (reference sequence). The CDR3 covers 14 residues. Trimming left V 6 bases short and J 3 bases short, with 12 bases between. Here the CDR3 DNA reads TGTGCCACCAGGGATCTCGGGATCAAAAACATTCAGTACTTC. It is translated as CATRDLGIKNIQYF.

This chain's CDR3 is CASSSGTSGGQNYNEQFF. The CDR3 DNA reads TGCGCCAGCAGCTCCGGGACTAGCGGGGGACAAAATTACAATGAGCAGTTCTTC. The V gene is TRBV5-1, the J gene TRBJ2-1; 14 positions agree with TRBD2. Trimming removed 3 bases from V and 4 bases from J; junction bases left unmatched: 9. Germline values: CDR1 SGHRS, CDR2 YFSETQ. The CDR3 extends over 18 amino acids.

The count of this clone is one. The chain combines TRBV7-9 with TRBJ2-7, with TRBD1 matching over 7 bases. With V trimmed by 3 bases and J by 0 bases, 14 bases remained unmatched. The V gene's germline CDR1 is SEHNR and CDR2 FQNEAQ (reference sequence). The CDR3 sequence is 18 residues long. The CDR3 DNA follows: TGTGCCAGCAGCTTCGCTCCGCAATCGACAGGGTTCTCCTACGAGCAGTACTTC. It is translated as CASSFAPQSTGFSYEQYF. The whole variable domain, remainder taken from reference TRBV7-9 and TRBJ2-7, is DTGVSQNPRHKITKRGQNVTFRCDPISEHNRLYWYRQTLGQGPEFLTYFQNEAQLEKSRLLSDRFSAERPKGSFSTLEIQRTEQGDSAMYLCASSFAPQSTGFSYEQYFGPGTRLTVT.

The V call is TRBV29-1, the J call TRBJ2-3; D perhaps matches TRBD1 (6 bases). V lost 3 bases to trimming and J lost 5 bases, with 15 bases between them. The CDR3 contains 14 residues. Germline-derived CDR1 and CDR2 are SQVTM and ANQGSEA. The CDR3 nucleotides are TGCAGCGTTGATCTGGGGGCTTCTATAGATACGCAGTATTTT. It yields the protein CSVDLGASIDTQYF.

With respect to this clone: Within the sample, other DNA sequences also encode this same CDR3. The rearrangement links TRBV28 to TRBJ2-7; D gene ambiguous. The CDR3 length is 12 residues. The V and J ends lost 3 bases and 3 bases respectively, with 6 bases between them. CDR1 and CDR2 (germline): MDHEN, SYDVKM. Here the CDR3 reads CASSFSRYEQYF. CDR3 sequence (DNA): TGTGCCAGCAGTTTCTCCCGCTACGAGCAGTACTTC.

The chain employs TRBV7-3 and TRBJ2-2; 10 bases map to TRBD2. This CDR3 has 18 residues. Germline CDR1 reads SGHTA; CDR2 reads FQGTGA. Trimming at V came to 1 base and at J to 4 bases, leaving 9 bases not matched to a gene. CDR3 region: CASSLKVLAGEITGELFF. The CDR3 coding sequence is TGTGCCAGCAGCTTAAAGGTTCTAGCGGGAGAGATCACCGGGGAGCTGTTTTTT.

V and J are TRBV6-1 and TRBJ2-5; D uncertain. The CDR3 covers 13 residues. Between the trimmed V and J ends, which lost 2 bases and 1 base, there was a span of 5 bases. Germline V gives CDR1 MNHNS, CDR2 SASEGT. The CDR3 loop is CASSETSQETQYF. As DNA, the CDR3 is TGTGCCAGCAGTGAAACCAGCCAAGAGACCCAGTACTTC.

The chain is built from TRBV11-1 and TRBJ2-7; 7 nucleotides agree with TRBD1. The CDR3 totals 13 residues. V shed 5 bases and J 3 bases; nucleotides not matched to a gene: 4. Germline assignment: CDR1 SGHAT and CDR2 FQDESV (reference sequence). This CDR3 reads CASSEQGYYEQYF. CDR3 DNA: TGTGCCAGCAGCGAACAGGGGTACTACGAGCAGTACTTC.

The chain recombines TRBV5-1 with TRBJ2-3, with 15 positions matching TRBD2. There are 18 residues in the CDR3. The ends lost 4 bases at V and 1 base at J; junction bases unmatched: 7. From germline, CDR1 is SGHRS and CDR2 YFSETQ. The CDR3 DNA sequence: TGCGCCAGCAGCGCCGGGACTAGCGGGGGGCTTCGCACAGATACGCAGTATTTT. It codes for CASSAGTSGGLRTDTQYF.

The chain couples TRBV4-1 to TRBJ2-3, with 12 bases fitting TRBD1. This CDR3 is built from 16 residues. The trim removed 3 bases at V and 4 bases at J, leaving 5 bases unmatched. Germline V gene sequence: CDR1 MGHRA, CDR2 YSYEKL. The CDR3 loop reads CASSQGQGARADTQYF. The CDR3 bases are TGCGCCAGCAGCCAGGGACAGGGGGCGCGGGCAGATACGCAGTATTTT.

The rearrangement joins TRBV5-6 to TRBJ1-4, with TRBD1 as a possible D gene (6 bases). The CDR3 is 14 residues long. Per germline, CDR1 SGHDT and CDR2 YYEEEE. Trimming took 5 bases from V and 3 from J, leaving 11 bases between them. CDR3 region: CASSLQGSNEKLFF. The CDR3 coding sequence is TGTGCCAGCAGTTTACAGGGCTCTAATGAAAAACTGTTTTTT.

The chain recombines TRBV6-1 with TRBJ2-5; tentative D call: TRBD1 (6 bases). Germline V gene lookup returns CDR1 MNHNS and CDR2 SASEGT. This CDR3 contains 14 residues. V shed 5 bases and J shed 0 bases, with 10 bases lying between them. In DNA, the CDR3 is TGTGCCAGCAGTCCAACAGGGTACCAAGAGACCCAGTACTTC. Translation gives CASSPTGYQETQYF.

The V gene is TRBV19, the J gene TRBJ2-4; the D gene is possibly TRBD2 (5 bases). Germline values: CDR1 LNHDA, CDR2 SQIVND (reference sequence). The CDR3 is 16 amino acids. Trimming stripped 5 bases from V and 0 bases from J, with 14 bases between. CDR3 DNA: TGTGCCAGTAGTCGACGAGAGGGATTAGCCAAAAACATTCAGTACTTC. It specifies CASSRREGLAKNIQYF.

The chain employs TRBV6-5 and TRBJ1-4; 7 nucleotides align to TRBD1. CDR1 and CDR2 (germline): MNHEY, SVGAGI. This CDR3 contains 15 residues. V gave up 6 bases and J gave up 4 bases; unmatched junction bases: 8. Written as DNA, the CDR3 is TGTGCCAGCAGCTCCCTCCGGGACAGTAATGAAAAACTGTTTTTT. This sequence encodes CASSSLRDSNEKLFF.

The chain is built from TRBV4-2 and TRBJ2-7; 7 nucleotides line up with TRBD2. Per the germline V gene, CDR1 is LGHNA and CDR2 is YNFKEQ. Losses at the gene ends were 4 bases for V and 5 bases for J; bases not matched to a gene: 8. This CDR3 is 14 amino acids long. The chain's CDR3 is CASSPPAGPHEQYF. CDR3 nucleotides: TGTGCCAGCAGCCCTCCAGCGGGACCCCACGAGCAGTACTTC.

CDR3 sequence (DNA): TGTGCCAGTAGTACCCTCAGGGGGGAAGGCCAAGAGACCCAGTACTTC. Protein: CASSTLRGEGQETQYF. The chain links TRBV19 to TRBJ2-5; maybe TRBD1 (7 bases). From germline, CDR1 is LNHDA and CDR2 SQIVND (reference sequence). The CDR3 is 16 amino acids. The V end lost 4 bases, the J end lost 1 base, and 16 bases lay between the germline ends.

This chain links TRBV6-5 with TRBJ2-2; the D is unclear. Looked up from germline, CDR1 is MNHEY and CDR2 is SVGAGI. This CDR3 has 11 residues. Trimming removed 4 bases from V and 7 bases from J, with 4 bases in between. DNA for the CDR3: TGTGCCAGCAGTTCCTTCGGGGAGCTGTTTTTT. This sequence encodes CASSSFGELFF.

The V and J genes are TRBV6-5 and TRBJ1-6; possibly TRBD1 for D (6 bases). The CDR3 runs to 15 residues. Trimming stripped 0 bases from V and 7 bases from J, with 10 bases between. CDR1 MNHEY and CDR2 SVGAGI come from the germline V gene. The CDR3, as DNA: TGTGCCAGCAGTTACTCAACAACAGGGAATTCACCCCTCCACTTT. This translates into CASSYSTTGNSPLHF.